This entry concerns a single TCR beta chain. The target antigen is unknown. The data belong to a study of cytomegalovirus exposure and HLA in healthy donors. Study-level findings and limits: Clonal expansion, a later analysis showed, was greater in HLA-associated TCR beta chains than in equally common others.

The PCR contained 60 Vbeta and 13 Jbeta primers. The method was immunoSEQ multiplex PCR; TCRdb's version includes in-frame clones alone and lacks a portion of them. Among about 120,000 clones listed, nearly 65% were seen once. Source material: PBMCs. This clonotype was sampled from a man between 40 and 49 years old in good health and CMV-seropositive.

CDR3 DNA sequence: TGTGCCAGCTCACCACTCTCCCGGAGTACGAACACCGGGGAGCTGTTTTTT. Its translation: CASSPLSRSTNTGELFF. The chain carries TRBV18 and TRBJ2-2, with unresolved D. The CDR3 extends over 17 amino acids. In germline, CDR1 is KGHSH, CDR2 LQKENI. Trimming left V 1 base short and J 0 bases short, with 12 bases between. Full variable domain (rest looked up from reference TRBV18 and TRBJ2-2): NAGVMQNPRHLVRRRGQEARLRCSPMKGHSHVYWYRQLPEEGLKFMVYLQKENIIDESGMPKERFSAEFPKEGPSILRIQQVVRGDSAAYFCASSPLSRSTNTGELFFGEGSRLTVL.